This T cell receptor beta chain derives from a study of technical replicates of blood from several donors. Profiling relied on immunoSEQ multiplex PCR, and the TCRdb table lists in-frame clones only, not all of them. The table lists 80,000 or so clones, 85% to 95% of them singletons. The sequencing input was T cells isolated from PBMCs. The receptor was isolated from a human donor in good health.

The DNA of the CDR3 is TGTGCCACCAGCAGAGGGGAGGTAACAGCTTTCTTT. Translated: CATSRGEVTAFF. The chain is built from TRBV15 and TRBJ1-1; the D is unclear. Germline V gene lookup returns CDR1 LNHNV and CDR2 YYDKDF (reference sequence). Trimming shortened V by 1 base and J by 10 bases, and 10 bases separated the two germline ends. The CDR3 is 12 residues long.